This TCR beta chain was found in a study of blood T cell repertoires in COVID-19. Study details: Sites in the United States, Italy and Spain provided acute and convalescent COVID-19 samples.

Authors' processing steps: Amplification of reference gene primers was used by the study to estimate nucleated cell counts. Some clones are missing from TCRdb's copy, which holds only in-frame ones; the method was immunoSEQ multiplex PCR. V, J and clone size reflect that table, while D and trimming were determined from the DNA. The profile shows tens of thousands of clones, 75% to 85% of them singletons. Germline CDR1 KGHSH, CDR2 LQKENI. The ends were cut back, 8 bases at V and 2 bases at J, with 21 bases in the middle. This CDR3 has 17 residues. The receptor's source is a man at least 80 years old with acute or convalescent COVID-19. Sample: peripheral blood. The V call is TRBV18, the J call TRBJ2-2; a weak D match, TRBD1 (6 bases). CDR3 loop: CASGVKKPGVNTGELFF. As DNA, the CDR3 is TGTGCCAGCGGAGTTAAAAAGCCAGGGGTTAACACCGGGGAGCTGTTTTTT.